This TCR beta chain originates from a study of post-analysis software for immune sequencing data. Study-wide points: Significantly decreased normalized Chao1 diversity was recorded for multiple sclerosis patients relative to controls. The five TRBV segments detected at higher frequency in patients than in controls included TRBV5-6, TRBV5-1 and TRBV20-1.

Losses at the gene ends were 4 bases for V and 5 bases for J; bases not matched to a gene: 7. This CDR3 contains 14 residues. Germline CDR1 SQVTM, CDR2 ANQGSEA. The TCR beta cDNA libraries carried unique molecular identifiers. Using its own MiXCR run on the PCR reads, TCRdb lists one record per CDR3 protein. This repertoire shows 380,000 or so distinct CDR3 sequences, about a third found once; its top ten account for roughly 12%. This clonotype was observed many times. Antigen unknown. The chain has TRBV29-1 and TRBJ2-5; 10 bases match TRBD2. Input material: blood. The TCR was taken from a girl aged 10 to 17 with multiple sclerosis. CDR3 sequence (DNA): TGCAGCGTTGGGGATTTTAGCGGGGGGGAGACCCAGTACTTC. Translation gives CSVGDFSGGETQYF.